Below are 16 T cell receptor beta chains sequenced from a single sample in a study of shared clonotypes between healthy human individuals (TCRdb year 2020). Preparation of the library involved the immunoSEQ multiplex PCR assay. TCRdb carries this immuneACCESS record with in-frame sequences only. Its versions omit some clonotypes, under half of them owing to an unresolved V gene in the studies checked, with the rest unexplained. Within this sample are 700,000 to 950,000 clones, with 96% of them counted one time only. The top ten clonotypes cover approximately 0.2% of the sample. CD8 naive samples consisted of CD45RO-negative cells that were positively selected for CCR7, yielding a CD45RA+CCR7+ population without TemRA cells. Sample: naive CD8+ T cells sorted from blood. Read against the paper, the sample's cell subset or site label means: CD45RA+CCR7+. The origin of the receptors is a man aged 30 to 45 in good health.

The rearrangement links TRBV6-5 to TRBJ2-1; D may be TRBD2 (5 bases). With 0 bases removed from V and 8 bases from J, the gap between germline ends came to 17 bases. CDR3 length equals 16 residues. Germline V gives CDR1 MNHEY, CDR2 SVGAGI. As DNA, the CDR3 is TGTGCCAGCAGTTACTCATCCTCTAGCTTTATCGATGAGCAGTTCTTC. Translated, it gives CASSYSSSSFIDEQFF.

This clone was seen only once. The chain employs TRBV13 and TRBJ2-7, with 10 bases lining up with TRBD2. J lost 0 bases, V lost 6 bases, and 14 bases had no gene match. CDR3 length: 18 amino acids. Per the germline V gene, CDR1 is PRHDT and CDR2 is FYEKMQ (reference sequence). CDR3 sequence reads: CASSEGAGGTQSSYEQYF. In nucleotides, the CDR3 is TGTGCCAGCAGTGAGGGAGCGGGAGGGACCCAGAGCTCCTACGAGCAGTACTTC.

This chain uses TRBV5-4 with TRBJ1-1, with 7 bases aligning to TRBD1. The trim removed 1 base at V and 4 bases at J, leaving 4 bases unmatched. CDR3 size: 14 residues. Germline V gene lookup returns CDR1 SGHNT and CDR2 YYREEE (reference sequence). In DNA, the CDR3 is TGTGCCAGCAGCTTGCGACAGGGTAGCACTGAAGCTTTCTTT. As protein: CASSLRQGSTEAFF. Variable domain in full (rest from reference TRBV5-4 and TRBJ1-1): ETGVTQSPTHLIKTRGQQVTLRCSSQSGHNTVSWYQQALGQGPQFIFQYYREEENGRGNFPPRFSGLQFPNYSSELNVNALELDDSALYLCASSLRQGSTEAFFGQGTRLTVV.

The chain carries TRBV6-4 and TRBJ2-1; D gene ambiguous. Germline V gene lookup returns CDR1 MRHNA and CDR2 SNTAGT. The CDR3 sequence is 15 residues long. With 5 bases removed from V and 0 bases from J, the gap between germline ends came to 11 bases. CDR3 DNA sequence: TGTGCCAGCAGTTTAAGCGTGAGCTCCTACAATGAGCAGTTCTTC. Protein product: CASSLSVSSYNEQFF.

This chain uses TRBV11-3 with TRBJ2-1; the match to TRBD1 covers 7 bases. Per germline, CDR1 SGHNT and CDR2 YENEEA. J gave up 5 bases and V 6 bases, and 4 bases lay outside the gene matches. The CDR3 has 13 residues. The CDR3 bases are TGTGCCAGCAGGGGACAGCTTAACAATGAGCAGTTCTTC. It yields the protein CASRGQLNNEQFF.

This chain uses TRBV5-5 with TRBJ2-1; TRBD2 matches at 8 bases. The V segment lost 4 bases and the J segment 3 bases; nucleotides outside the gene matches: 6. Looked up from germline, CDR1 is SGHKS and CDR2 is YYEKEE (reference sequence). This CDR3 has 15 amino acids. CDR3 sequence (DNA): TGTGCCAGCAGCGGGGGCGGGAGGTTCTACAATGAGCAGTTCTTC. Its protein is CASSGGGRFYNEQFF.

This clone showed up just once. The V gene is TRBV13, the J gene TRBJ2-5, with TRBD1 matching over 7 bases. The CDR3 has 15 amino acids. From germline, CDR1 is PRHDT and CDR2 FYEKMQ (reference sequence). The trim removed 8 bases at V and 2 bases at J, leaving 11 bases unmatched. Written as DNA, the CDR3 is TGTGCCAGCTTAGGAAACAGGGGCCTACAAGAGACCCAGTACTTC. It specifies CASLGNRGLQETQYF.

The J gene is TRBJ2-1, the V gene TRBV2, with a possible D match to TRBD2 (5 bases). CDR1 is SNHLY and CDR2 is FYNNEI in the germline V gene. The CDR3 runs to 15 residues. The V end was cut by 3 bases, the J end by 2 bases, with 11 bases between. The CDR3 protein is CASSDGSGAYNEQFF. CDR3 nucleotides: TGTGCCAGCAGTGATGGCAGCGGTGCCTACAATGAGCAGTTCTTC. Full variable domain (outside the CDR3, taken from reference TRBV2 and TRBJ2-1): EPEVTQTPSHQVTQMGQEVILRCVPISNHLYFYWYRQILGQKVEFLVSFYNNEISEKSEIFDDQFSVERPDGSNFTLKIRSTKLEDSAMYFCASSDGSGAYNEQFFGPGTRLTVL.

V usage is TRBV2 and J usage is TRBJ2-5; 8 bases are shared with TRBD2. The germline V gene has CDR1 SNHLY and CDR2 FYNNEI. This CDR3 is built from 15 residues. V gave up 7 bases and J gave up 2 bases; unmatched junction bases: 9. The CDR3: CASTPPTSAQETQYF. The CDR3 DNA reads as TGTGCCAGCACCCCACCGACTAGCGCACAAGAGACCCAGTACTTC.

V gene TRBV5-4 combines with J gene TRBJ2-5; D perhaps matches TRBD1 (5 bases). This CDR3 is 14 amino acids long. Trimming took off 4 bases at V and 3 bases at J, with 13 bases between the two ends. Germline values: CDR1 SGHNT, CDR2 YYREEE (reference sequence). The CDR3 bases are TGTGCCAGCAGCCCCCTTGACAGTAAAGAGACCCAGTACTTC. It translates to CASSPLDSKETQYF.

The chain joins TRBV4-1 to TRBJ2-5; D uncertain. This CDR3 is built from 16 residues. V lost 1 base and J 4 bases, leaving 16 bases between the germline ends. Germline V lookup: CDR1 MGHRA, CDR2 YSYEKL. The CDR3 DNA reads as TGCGCCAGCAGCCAAGTTTTCCGGCGTGTTGGAGAGACCCAGTACTTC. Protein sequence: CASSQVFRRVGETQYF.

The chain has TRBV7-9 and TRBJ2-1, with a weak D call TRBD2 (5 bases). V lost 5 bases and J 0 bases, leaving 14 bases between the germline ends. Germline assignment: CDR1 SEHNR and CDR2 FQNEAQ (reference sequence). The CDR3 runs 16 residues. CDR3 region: CASSGLYPGSYNEQFF. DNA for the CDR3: TGTGCCAGCAGCGGACTTTACCCGGGCTCCTACAATGAGCAGTTCTTC. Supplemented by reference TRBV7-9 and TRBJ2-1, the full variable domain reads DTGVSQNPRHKITKRGQNVTFRCDPISEHNRLYWYRQTLGQGPEFLTYFQNEAQLEKSRLLSDRFSAERPKGSFSTLEIQRTEQGDSAMYLCASSGLYPGSYNEQFFGPGTRLTVL.

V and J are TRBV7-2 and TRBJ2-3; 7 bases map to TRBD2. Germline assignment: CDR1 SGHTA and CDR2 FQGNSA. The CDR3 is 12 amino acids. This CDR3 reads CGSGGGANTQYF. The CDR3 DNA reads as TGTGGTTCGGGAGGCGGGGCGAATACGCAGTATTTT.

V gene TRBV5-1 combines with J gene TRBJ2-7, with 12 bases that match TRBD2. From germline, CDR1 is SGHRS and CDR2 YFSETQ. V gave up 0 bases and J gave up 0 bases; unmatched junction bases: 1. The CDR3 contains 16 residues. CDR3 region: CASSLATSGSSYEQYF. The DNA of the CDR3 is TGCGCCAGCAGCTTGGCGACTAGCGGGAGCTCCTACGAGCAGTACTTC. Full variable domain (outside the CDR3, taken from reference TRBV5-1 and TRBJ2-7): KAGVTQTPRYLIKTRGQQVTLSCSPISGHRSVSWYQQTPGQGLQFLFEYFSETQRNKGNFPGRFSGRQFSNSRSEMNVSTLELGDSALYLCASSLATSGSSYEQYFGPGTRLTVT.

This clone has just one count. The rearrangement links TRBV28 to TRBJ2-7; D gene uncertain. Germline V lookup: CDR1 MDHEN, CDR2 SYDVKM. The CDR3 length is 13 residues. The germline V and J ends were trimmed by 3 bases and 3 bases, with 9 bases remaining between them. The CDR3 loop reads CASSFARHYEQYF. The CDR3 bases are TGTGCCAGCAGTTTTGCCAGGCACTACGAGCAGTACTTC.

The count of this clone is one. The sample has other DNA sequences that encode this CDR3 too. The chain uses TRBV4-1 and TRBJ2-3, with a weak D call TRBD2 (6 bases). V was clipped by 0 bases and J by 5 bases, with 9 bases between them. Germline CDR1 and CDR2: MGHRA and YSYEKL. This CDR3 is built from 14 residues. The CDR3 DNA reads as TGCGCCAGCAGCCAAGATTTGGGGGGAGATACGCAGTATTTT. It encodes CASSQDLGGDTQYF.